Shown below are 27 T cell receptor beta chains from a single sample sequenced in a study of molecular identifiers for immune sequencing clone quantification. TCRdb re-derived calls from the PCR reads in MiXCR, one entry per CDR3 protein. Of fewer than 70,000 distinct CDR3 sequences in the sample, less than 20% were seen once. The sample was naive CD8+ T cells from blood, with Jurkat cell RNA spiked in. Subset defined: FACS-sorted CD8+CD4-CCR7+CD45RA+ naive T cells. All receptors come from a human donor in good health. Some libraries in this study had Jurkat cell RNA spiked in.

Notes on this clonotype: A clone one base away is much larger, so this may be a read error. The V and J genes are TRBV7-2 and TRBJ2-7; perhaps TRBD2 as D (5 bases). The CDR3 is 13 amino acids. Germline V gene lookup returns CDR1 SGHTA and CDR2 FQGNSA. CDR3 nucleotides: TGTGCCAGCAGCTTAGGAGGGCCCTACGAGCGGTACTTC. This codes for CASSLGGPYERYF.

This clonotype has a handful of counts. The CDR3 end shows no conserved phenylalanine or tryptophan, and so a read error is likely. The chain uses TRBV20-1 and TRBJ2-7; 8 bases match TRBD2. From germline, CDR1 is DFQATT and CDR2 SNEGSKA (reference sequence). V lost 2 bases and J lost 3; bases outside the gene matches: 0. There are 12 residues in the CDR3. Here the CDR3 DNA reads TGCAGTGCTAGAACTAGCGGCTACGAGCAGTACCTC. Translating it yields CSARTSGYEQYL.

About this clonotype: This could be a read error, since a much larger clone is one nucleotide away. This chain links TRBV12-3 or TRBV12-4 with TRBJ2-7; maybe TRBD1 (5 bases). The CDR3 consists of 14 residues. The CDR3 DNA reads TGTGCCGGCAGTTCGGCCGGACACCTCGACGAGCAGTACTTC. It is translated as CAGSSAGHLDEQYF.

This clonotype was detected only a few times. The CDR3 coding sequence is TGTGCCAGCTCACCCGAACCGGGACAATCATGGGGCTACACCTTC. As protein: CASSPEPGQSWGYTF. The chain is built from TRBV18 and TRBJ1-2; perhaps TRBD1 as D (6 bases). CDR1 is KGHSH and CDR2 is LQKENI in the germline V gene. The CDR3 extends over 15 amino acids. Trimming left V 3 bases short and J 8 bases short, with 19 bases between.

This chain links TRBV7-9 with TRBJ2-1; no firm D call. The CDR3 is 14 residues long. Germline-derived CDR1 and CDR2 are SEHNR and FQNEAQ (reference sequence). The V and J ends lost 3 bases and 8 bases respectively, with 14 bases between them. CDR3 DNA: TGTGCCAGCAGCTTTGCCCCGACCGGTGATGAGCAGTTCTTC. Translating it yields CASSFAPTGDEQFF.

This clonotype was observed many times. The chain uses TRBV29-1 and TRBJ2-2; a possible D gene is TRBD2 (6 bases). The CDR3 is made up of 14 amino acids. Trimming removed 1 base at V and 0 bases at J, with 6 bases between. Per the germline V gene, CDR1 is SQVTM and CDR2 is ANQGSEA. The CDR3, as DNA: TGCAGCGTTGAAGCGGGAGCGAACACCGGGGAGCTGTTTTTT. Protein: CSVEAGANTGELFF.

This clonotype was seen ten or more times. The V and J genes are TRBV25-1 and TRBJ2-7; 7 bases align to TRBD1. Trimming removed 2 bases from V and 0 bases from J; junction bases left unmatched: 4. The CDR3 is made up of 15 amino acids. Germline lookup yields CDR1 MGHDK and CDR2 SYGVNS. The CDR3 nucleotides read TGTGCCAGCAGTGAAGCCGACAGGGCCTCCTACGAGCAGTACTTC. Protein sequence: CASSEADRASYEQYF.

The table lists this clonotype with a few counts. At one of its ends the junction is not consistent with the germline gene, which may arise from a read error. The genes are TRBV4-1 and TRBJ1-3; D gene uncertain. Germline V gives CDR1 MGHRA, CDR2 YSYEKL. This CDR3 comprises 16 residues. The CDR3 bases are TGCGCCAGCAGCCAAGTAATGGCTCCCTCTGGAAACGCCATATATTTT. Its protein is CASSQVMAPSGNAIYF.

This clonotype was counted at least ten times. The CDR3 nucleotides are TGTGCCAGCAGTTCTCGTGAGGGGAGTGAAAAACTGTTTTTT. It yields the protein CASSSREGSEKLFF. This chain links TRBV7-9 with TRBJ1-4; D is possibly TRBD1 (5 bases). The CDR3 is 14 amino acids. Trimming removed 6 bases from V and 7 bases from J, with 15 bases in between. The germline CDR1 and CDR2 sequences are SEHNR and FQNEAQ (reference sequence).

This clonotype was seen repeatedly, ten times or more. The chain carries TRBV28 and TRBJ1-1; the D is unclear. Germline V gene sequence: CDR1 MDHEN, CDR2 SYDVKM. V was shortened by 7 bases and J by 7 bases, with 13 bases between the two germline ends. CDR3 length: 12 amino acids. The DNA of the CDR3 is TGTGCCAGCACCCCCTCGGGTTATGAAGCTTTCTTT. Its translation: CASTPSGYEAFF.

Turning to this clonotype: This may come from a read error, since a much larger clone is one base off. The gene calls are TRBV28 and TRBJ2-5; TRBD1 or TRBD2 may be the D gene (7 bases each). The germline gives CDR1 MDHEN, CDR2 SYDVKM. The CDR3 totals 15 residues. The V end lost 4 bases, the J end lost 5 bases, and 17 bases lay between the germline ends. For the CDR3, the DNA is TGTGCCAGCAGTTACTGGGGCGGGGGACAGGAGACCCAGTACTTC. This codes for CASSYWGGGQETQYF.

This clonotype was found many times. V and J are TRBV9 and TRBJ1-1, with 7 bases fitting TRBD1. Germline loops: CDR1 SGDLS, CDR2 YYNGEE. This CDR3 region has 14 residues. The trim removed 2 bases at V and 0 bases at J, leaving 1 base unmatched. The CDR3 bases are TGTGCCAGCAGCGTGGGACAGCTGAACACTGAAGCTTTCTTT. Its translation is CASSVGQLNTEAFF.

Comment on this clonotype: A read error may be the cause here, since a much bigger clone is one base away. J is TRBJ2-7 and V is TRBV27, with TRBD2 matching 11 bases. There are 14 residues in the CDR3. The V gene's germline CDR1 is MNHEY and CDR2 SMNVEV (reference sequence). This CDR3 reads CACSSTSGSGEQYF. In DNA, the CDR3 is TGTGCCTGCAGTTCCACTAGCGGGAGCGGGGAGCAGTACTTC.

Notes on this clonotype: This clone may be a read error of a much larger clone one base away. The CDR3 ends on some other residue instead of the conserved phenylalanine or tryptophan, so this is likely a read error. The rearrangement joins TRBV5-6 to TRBJ1-4; D is possibly TRBD1 (5 bases). The CDR3 contains 13 residues. V lost 0 bases and J 6 bases, leaving 6 bases between the germline ends. Per the germline V gene, CDR1 is SGHDT and CDR2 is YYEEEE. This CDR3 is CASSLAGDEKLFS. Written as DNA, the CDR3 is TGTGCCAGCAGCTTGGCGGGGGATGAAAAACTGTTTTCT.

Ten or more counts support this clonotype. The CDR3 nucleotides read TGTGCCAGCAGTTTATCGTATTTGGGGAATTCACCCCTCCACTTT. It translates to CASSLSYLGNSPLHF. The chain uses TRBV27 and TRBJ1-6; D not resolved. The germline V and J ends were trimmed by 0 bases and 7 bases, with 10 bases remaining between them. CDR1 is MNHEY and CDR2 is SMNVEV in the germline V gene (reference sequence). This CDR3 comprises 15 residues.

This clonotype showed up many times. V and J are TRBV7-6 and TRBJ1-3; D is unclear. The CDR3 is 17 residues long. Trimming stripped 0 bases from V and 0 bases from J, with 12 bases between. Germline values: CDR1 SGHVS, CDR2 FNYEAQ. In DNA form, the CDR3 reads TGTGCCAGCAGCTTAGCCCCGGCCGGAAACTCTGGAAACACCATATATTTT. This encodes CASSLAPAGNSGNTIYF.

Ten or more counts support this clonotype. The genes are TRBV6-2 or TRBV6-3 and TRBJ2-3, with 10 bases matching TRBD2. The germline V gene encodes CDR1 MNHEY and CDR2 SVGEGT. The CDR3 runs to 18 residues. Unmatched junction bases numbered 12, after V lost 4 bases and J lost 2 bases. The CDR3 coding sequence is TGTGCCAGCAGTTGGGAAAACTGGGGGACTAGCGACACAGATACGCAGTATTTT. Residues: CASSWENWGTSDTDTQYF.

About this clonotype: A much larger clone differs from this one at a single base, so this may be a read error. The rearrangement uses TRBV7-3 and TRBJ2-3, with 10 positions matching TRBD2. V lost 4 bases, J lost 4 bases, and 8 bases stayed unmatched. The V gene's germline CDR1 is SGHTA and CDR2 FQGTGA. The CDR3 totals 16 residues. CDR3 residues: CASSSYRTSGPDTQYF. CDR3 sequence (DNA): TGTGCCAGCAGCTCATATAGGACTAGCGGCCCAGATACGCAGTATTTT.

This clonotype was counted at least ten times. This chain connects TRBV7-6 to TRBJ2-7; 13 nucleotides line up with TRBD2. V lost 5 bases to trimming and J lost 4 bases; unmatched junction nucleotides: 8. Germline V CDR1 and CDR2: SGHVS, FNYEAQ. CDR3 length equals 16 residues. For the CDR3, the DNA is TGTGCCAGCAGCCCCCAACTAGCGGGAGGGGTTTACGAGCAGTACTTC. Residues: CASSPQLAGGVYEQYF.

This clonotype was found many times. V gene TRBV20-1 combines with J gene TRBJ2-5; 7 nucleotides line up with TRBD1. The CDR3 length is 15 residues. Per the germline V gene, CDR1 is DFQATT and CDR2 is SNEGSKA (reference sequence). Trimming at V came to 0 bases and at J to 5 bases, leaving 9 bases not matched to a gene. The DNA of the CDR3 is TGCAGTGCTAGAGACCTAAGACAGGGTGCGGAGACCCAGTACTTC. It is translated as CSARDLRQGAETQYF.

This clonotype was seen a handful of times. This chain uses TRBV10-2 with TRBJ1-1, with D hard to call. Germline CDR1 WSHSY, CDR2 SAAADI. V shed 5 bases and J shed 4 bases, with 11 bases lying between them. This CDR3 is 13 amino acids long. This CDR3 is CASSSYGVTEAFF. CDR3 bases: TGCGCCAGCAGTTCCTATGGAGTCACTGAAGCTTTCTTT.

This clonotype was recorded many times. The chain employs TRBV7-6 and TRBJ2-3, with D hard to call. The V end was cut by 5 bases, the J end by 4 bases, with 10 bases between. Germline V CDR1 and CDR2: SGHVS, FNYEAQ. The CDR3 spans 13 residues. This CDR3 reads CASSGPGSDTQYF. Written as DNA, the CDR3 is TGTGCCAGCAGCGGACCGGGCTCAGATACGCAGTATTTT.

This clonotype was counted at least ten times. J is TRBJ2-7 and V is TRBV19; the D gene is possibly TRBD1 (5 bases). The CDR3 has 15 amino acids. The V end was cut by 3 bases, the J end by 2 bases, with 14 bases between. The V gene's germline CDR1 is LNHDA and CDR2 SQIVND (reference sequence). CDR3 protein: CASSIRQGLPYEQYF. Written as DNA, the CDR3 is TGTGCCAGTAGTATTCGGCAGGGCCTTCCCTACGAGCAGTACTTC. The variable domain in full, completed from reference TRBV19 and TRBJ2-7, reads DGGITQSPKYLFRKEGQNVTLSCEQNLNHDAMYWYRQDPGQGLRLIYYSQIVNDFQKGDIAEGYSVSREKKESFPLTVTSAQKNPTAFYLCASSIRQGLPYEQYFGPGTRLTVT.

The table lists this clonotype with many counts. The chain is built from TRBV20-1 and TRBJ1-1; D might be TRBD1 (5 bases). The ends were cut back, 3 bases at V and 0 bases at J, with 17 bases in the middle. CDR1 is DFQATT and CDR2 is SNEGSKA in the germline V gene (reference sequence). The CDR3 contains 16 residues. The CDR3 protein is CSARALTEGMNTEAFF. For the CDR3, the DNA is TGCAGTGCTAGGGCCCTTACCGAGGGGATGAACACTGAAGCTTTCTTT.

This clonotype was observed a few times. The genes are TRBV5-6 and TRBJ2-1; D call uncertain. CDR1 is SGHDT, CDR2 YYEEEE, per germline. The CDR3 runs to 12 residues. Trimming cost V 2 bases and J 10 bases, with 10 bases left between them. CDR3 in amino acids: CASSFTPDEQFF. Written as DNA, the CDR3 is TGTGCCAGCAGCTTCACCCCCGACGAGCAGTTCTTC. Full variable domain (remainder filled in from reference TRBV5-6 and TRBJ2-1): DAGVTQSPTHLIKTRGQQVTLRCSPKSGHDTVSWYQQALGQGPQFIFQYYEEEERQRGNFPDRFSGHQFPNYSSELNVNALLLGDSALYLCASSFTPDEQFFGPGTRLTVL.

This clonotype has ten or more counts. The rearrangement uses TRBV4-1 and TRBJ2-5, with 10 bases matching TRBD2. The germline V gene has CDR1 MGHRA and CDR2 YSYEKL. CDR3 length: 17 amino acids. The ends lost 0 bases at V and 4 bases at J; junction bases unmatched: 8. DNA for the CDR3: TGCGCCAGCAGCCAAGAGGGCAGCGGGAGGGCCGTAGAGACCCAGTACTTC. Amino acid sequence: CASSQEGSGRAVETQYF.

This clonotype was recorded once. The chain carries TRBV29-1 and TRBJ2-7, with a weak D call TRBD1 (5 bases). Germline V CDR1 and CDR2: SQVTM, ANQGSEA. This CDR3 comprises 11 residues. V was cut by 5 bases and J by 2 bases, with 7 bases left in between. CDR3 residues: CSVPGTYEQYF. CDR3 DNA sequence: TGCAGCGTTCCAGGGACCTACGAGCAGTACTTC.